This is a list of T cell receptor beta chains from one sample in a study of CD8 T cells in Susac syndrome. Using its own MiXCR run on the immunoSEQ multiplex PCR reads, TCRdb lists one record per CDR3 protein. The sample comprises 95,000 to 150,000 distinct CDR3 sequences, roughly 94% of which are singletons, and about 0.28% rests with the top ten. The specimen sequenced was CD8+ T cells from PBMCs. Source of these receptors: a human donor with Susac syndrome. The conserved cysteine and the conserved F or W are not part of the CDR3 here. Clone sizes are given selectively: once, few, many, or a class where the clone is expanded.

- | TRBJ2-7 | TRBV7-7 | ASSLGSGGLYEQY
- | TRBJ1-5 | TRBV29-1 | SVAPGWNQPQH
- | TRBJ1-4 | TRBV5-1 | ASSPGRDEKLF
once | TRBJ2-6 | TRBV14 | ASSQEKGPGANVLT
few | TRBJ2-3 | TRBV12-3/TRBV12-4 | ASSFSGGTDTQY
once | TRBJ2-3 | TRBV10-3 | AIKLAGPAPNTQY
- | TRBJ2-7 | TRBV16 | ASSQQGAQY
- | TRBJ2-7 | TRBV29-1 | SALTSDGYEQY
- | TRBJ2-3 | TRBV24-1 | ATSDTGSEDTQY
- | TRBJ2-6 | TRBV4-3 | ASSQEAVDRDRGPGANVLT
- | TRBJ2-7 | TRBV19 | ASSDWGSSYEQY
- | TRBJ2-7 | TRBV11-2 | ASSYETGPSYEQY
- | TRBJ1-2 | TRBV20-1 | SARDTGGYT
- | TRBJ2-7 | TRBV4-1 | ASSQGHGSYEQY
once | TRBJ2-4 | TRBV7-3 | ASSLGGSEGNIQY
- | TRBJ2-1 | TRBV11-2 | ASSFPPGGQESYEQF
- | TRBJ2-5 | TRBV24-1 | ATSDTETQY
once | TRBJ2-7 | TRBV6-5 | ASSLSAGGEQY